Listed below are T cell receptor beta chains from one sample, sequenced in a study of beta chain features in type 1 diabetes. The assay was immunoSEQ multiplex PCR, and TCRdb's table has in-frame clones only and misses some. Here the sample spans 620,000 or so clones, around 16% being singletons. Sequenced material: naive CD4+ T cells from blood. The source of these receptors is a man in his late teens or twenties in good health. CDR3s include the opening cysteine and the closing phenylalanine or tryptophan. The D gene is left open where the match is weak. A clone size is listed for some rows: how often the clone was seen (once, few, many), or a class if it is expanded.

d_call	v_call	j_call	clone_size	cdr3_nt	cdr3_aa
TRBD1	TRBV27	TRBJ1-2	few	TGTGCCAGCAGACGAGGACAGGGGAACTATGGCTACACCTTC	CASRRGQGNYGYTF
-	TRBV18	TRBJ2-5	-	TGTGCCAGCTCACGGGCCGAGGGAGAGACCCAGTACTTC	CASSRAEGETQYF
TRBD1	TRBV6-5	TRBJ2-7	few	TGTGCCAGCACCAATCGACAGGGCGACGAGCAGTACTTC	CASTNRQGDEQYF
-	TRBV29-1	TRBJ2-5	few	TGCAGCGTTGAAAAGGCCACCCCAGAGACCCAGTACTTC	CSVEKATPETQYF
TRBD2	TRBV28	TRBJ2-7	few	TGTGCCAGCAGTTTAACCGGGGGGTCCTACGAGCAGTACTTC	CASSLTGGSYEQYF
-	TRBV9	TRBJ1-1	few	TGTGCCAGCAGCGTTACCGGGGAGGGGAAAGCTTTCTTT	CASSVTGEGKAFF
TRBD1	TRBV5-1	TRBJ1-5	few	TGCGCCAGCAGCTTTGCAGGGGGCGGTGGTCAGCCCCAGCATTTT	CASSFAGGGGQPQHF
-	TRBV28	TRBJ1-2	few	TGTGCCAGCAGTGCCACAGTGAACTATGGCTACACCTTC	CASSATVNYGYTF
-	TRBV20-1	TRBJ2-7	few	TGCAGTGCAGGCGCCTACGAGCAGTACTTC	CSAGAYEQYF
TRBD1	TRBV10-3	TRBJ2-1	-	TGTGCCATCAGCTCGGGACAGGGCATCAGGAATGAGCAGTTCTTC	CAISSGQGIRNEQFF
-	TRBV4-2	TRBJ1-2	-	TGTGCCAGCAGCCCGCACCGGGGGGGCTATGGCTACACCTTC	CASSPHRGGYGYTF
-	TRBV5-1	TRBJ1-6	few	TGCGCCAGCAGCGGCACAGGGTTGGATAATTCACCCCTCCACTTT	CASSGTGLDNSPLHF
-	TRBV28	TRBJ2-4	few	TGTGCCAGCAGTTTAATAATTAGGGGCATAGCCAAAAACATTCAGTACTTC	CASSLIIRGIAKNIQYF
-	TRBV19	TRBJ2-6	-	TGTGCCAGTAGTAGATCTGGGGCCAACGTCCTGACTTTC	CASSRSGANVLTF
-	TRBV20-1	TRBJ2-3	-	TGCAGTGCTAGCGCTAGAGATACGCAGTATTTT	CSASARDTQYF
-	TRBV5-6	TRBJ1-2	-	TGTGCCAGCAGCCCCTACAGGGTACAGGCTGGCTACACCTTC	CASSPYRVQAGYTF
TRBD1	TRBV5-5	TRBJ2-7	-	TGTGCCAGCAGCTTGGACGCAAGGAGACAGGGCGAGCAGTACTTC	CASSLDARRQGEQYF
TRBD1	TRBV30	TRBJ1-2	-	TGTGCCTGGAGTGTACAGACAGGGGCCTATGGCTACACCTTC	CAWSVQTGAYGYTF
-	TRBV25-1	TRBJ2-5	few	TGTGCCAGCAGTGACCGGGGACGGGCCGGGGAGACCCAGTACTTC	CASSDRGRAGETQYF
-	TRBV4-1	TRBJ1-2	-	TGCGCCAGCAGCCAAGAGGGGATCCCGGGATATGGCTACACCTTC	CASSQEGIPGYGYTF
-	TRBV4-3	TRBJ1-5	few	TGCGCCAGCAGCCAAGATTGGGGTGGTCAGCCCCAGCATTTT	CASSQDWGGQPQHF
-	TRBV10-3	TRBJ2-3	few	TGTGCCATCGCCCAAGGGGGAACAGATACGCAGTATTTT	CAIAQGGTDTQYF
TRBD2	TRBV18	TRBJ2-5	-	TGTGCCAGCTCACCCCCCGGACTAGCGGGAGTGGTACGAGAGACCCAGTACTTC	CASSPPGLAGVVRETQYF
-	TRBV7-2	TRBJ1-1	few	TGTGCCAGCGTTGGGGTTGAAGCTTTCTTT	CASVGVEAFF
-	TRBV6-6	TRBJ2-5	-	TGTGCCAGCGTCTTCTCTTCACCCTACCAAGAGACCCAGTACTTC	CASVFSSPYQETQYF
-	TRBV29-1	TRBJ1-1	few	TGCAGCGTTGAACGACGGCTGAACACTGAAGCTTTCTTT	CSVERRLNTEAFF
TRBD1	TRBV7-3	TRBJ2-3	-	TGTGCCAGCAGCTTCACAGGGGCTCATACGCAGTATTTT	CASSFTGAHTQYF
-	TRBV5-1	TRBJ1-6	-	TGCGCCAGCAGCTTGGCCGGGGGGGCCGAATCACCCCTCCACTTT	CASSLAGGAESPLHF
TRBD1	TRBV6-6	TRBJ2-7	-	TGTGCCAGCAGTTTGGGACAGCCCTACGAGCAGTACTTC	CASSLGQPYEQYF
-	TRBV7-7	TRBJ2-6	few	TGTGCCAGCAGTCCTTCTCCTGGGGCCAACGTCCTGACTTTC	CASSPSPGANVLTF
TRBD2	TRBV25-1	TRBJ2-2	few	TGTGCCAGCAGTGAATCCCGCGGGAGTGCCGGGGAGCTGTTTTTT	CASSESRGSAGELFF
-	TRBV5-1	TRBJ1-2	-	TGCGCCAGCAGCTTGGAGGGCGGCTACACCTTC	CASSLEGGYTF
-	TRBV6-4	TRBJ1-6	-	TGTGCCAGCAGTGACTCGAGAGGGGACCGTTCACCCCTCCACTTT	CASSDSRGDRSPLHF
-	TRBV4-3	TRBJ2-3	few	TGCGCCAGCAGCCAAGATTCACGCCGTTCAACCGCAGATACGCAGTATTTT	CASSQDSRRSTADTQYF
-	TRBV5-1	TRBJ1-1	-	TGCGCCAGCAGTGTATTGGGGTTTGAAGCTTTCTTT	CASSVLGFEAFF
-	TRBV30	TRBJ1-5	-	TGTGCCTGGGGGGAATTGACAAGCAATCAGCCCCAGCATTTT	CAWGELTSNQPQHF
-	TRBV4-2	TRBJ2-3	-	TGTGCCAGCAGCCAAGGACTAGGGGAAGATACGCAGTATTTT	CASSQGLGEDTQYF
-	TRBV11-2	TRBJ2-3	-	TGTGCCAGCAGCCCCCGGGTAGCGACAAACACAGATACGCAGTATTTT	CASSPRVATNTDTQYF
TRBD2	TRBV4-2	TRBJ2-7	once	TGTGCCAGCAGCCAAGATCGACTAGCGGGCGACTCCTACGAGCAGTACTTC	CASSQDRLAGDSYEQYF
-	TRBV7-3	TRBJ2-3	-	TGTGCCAGCAGCTTAGGGGACACAGATACGCAGTATTTT	CASSLGDTDTQYF
-	TRBV10-3	TRBJ2-5	many	TGTGCCATCAGTGAGCGAGGAGCTGGGGAGACCCAGTACTTC	CAISERGAGETQYF
-	TRBV7-9	TRBJ2-1	-	TGTGCCAGCAGCTTAGGGTTCTTGGGCGGGACCGTCCACAATGAGCAGTTCTTC	CASSLGFLGGTVHNEQFF
TRBD2	TRBV9	TRBJ2-5	few	TGTGCCAGCAGCGTAGCTAGCGGGGGTACCCAAGAGACCCAGTACTTC	CASSVASGGTQETQYF
-	TRBV7-6	TRBJ2-5	-	TGTGCCAGCCGTAGGGATGAGACCCAGTACTTC	CASRRDETQYF
TRBD1	TRBV4-3	TRBJ2-3	few	TGCGCCAGCAGCCAGGGGACAGCGGGCACAGATACGCAGTATTTT	CASSQGTAGTDTQYF
-	TRBV11-1	TRBJ1-2	-	TGTGCCAGCAGCACCGGGACAAGCTATGGCTACACCTTC	CASSTGTSYGYTF
-	TRBV19	TRBJ2-4	few	TGTGCCAGTAGTATCCGCGCGGGCACGGGGGACATTCAGTACTTC	CASSIRAGTGDIQYF
TRBD2	TRBV10-3	TRBJ2-1	-	TGTGCCATCACTATGACTAGCGGGGCAAACAATGAGCAGTTCTTC	CAITMTSGANNEQFF
-	TRBV5-1	TRBJ2-3	-	TGCGCCAGCGAAGGATTAAATACGCAGTATTTT	CASEGLNTQYF
-	TRBV5-5	TRBJ2-7	-	TGTGCCAGCAGCTTGGGGGAGGCCTACGAGCAGTACTTC	CASSLGEAYEQYF
TRBD2	TRBV7-9	TRBJ2-7	-	TGTGCCAGTGGACTAGCGGGAGGATACGAGCAGTACTTC	CASGLAGGYEQYF
-	TRBV7-2	TRBJ2-5	few	TGTGCCAGCAGCTTATCACAGGGAGGCGACCAGTACTTC	CASSLSQGGDQYF
-	TRBV5-1	TRBJ1-2	few	TGCGCCAGCAGCCTAGCTCCTCGGGACTCTCGGCATGGCTACACCTTC	CASSLAPRDSRHGYTF
-	TRBV18	TRBJ1-4	few	TGTGCCAGCTCACGGACAGCTACGGATGAAAAACTGTTTTTT	CASSRTATDEKLFF